The 15 T cell receptor beta chains below all came from one sample that was sequenced in a study of beta chain features in type 1 diabetes. The isolated RNA, all of it, was reverse transcribed, so expressed TCRB transcripts were what got sequenced. Only in-frame clones appear in the TCRdb table, and some are missing; sequencing was by immunoSEQ multiplex PCR. The sample has 350,000 to 400,000 clones, about 15% seen once; the top ten hold approximately 0.02%. The sample consisted of naive CD4+ T cells from blood. The receptor source for this set is a woman between 18 and 29 years old in good health.

The chain recombines TRBV30 with TRBJ1-4; weak D call: TRBD1 (5 bases). Germline V CDR1 and CDR2: GTSNPN, SVGIG (reference sequence). Trimming stripped 4 bases from V and 3 bases from J, with 9 bases between. The CDR3 extends over 13 amino acids. CDR3 coding DNA: TGTGCCTGGACGGGGGGAGCTAATGAAAAACTGTTTTTT. Its translation is CAWTGGANEKLFF.

This clone has more than one count but fewer than ten. This chain links TRBV15 with TRBJ1-2; 8 nucleotides line up with TRBD1. This CDR3 is 15 amino acids long. Germline values: CDR1 LNHNV, CDR2 YYDKDF (reference sequence). With V trimmed by 2 bases and J by 2 bases, 4 bases remained unmatched. The CDR3 reads CATSRPDRANYGYTF. CDR3 bases: TGTGCCACCAGCAGACCGGACAGGGCGAACTATGGCTACACCTTC.

The chain employs TRBV11-2 and TRBJ2-7; 7 positions match TRBD2. The V segment lost 4 bases and the J segment 0 bases; nucleotides outside the gene matches: 6. CDR1 is SGHAT, CDR2 FQNNGV, per germline. This CDR3 comprises 15 residues. CDR3 amino acids: CASSSIGEGSYEQYF. CDR3 DNA sequence: TGTGCCAGCAGCTCCATTGGGGAGGGCTCCTACGAGCAGTACTTC.

The rearrangement links TRBV6-6 to TRBJ1-1, with D possibly matching TRBD1 (5 bases). The length of the CDR3 is 14 residues. Trimming left V 0 bases short and J 4 bases short, with 9 bases between. CDR1 is MNHNY, CDR2 SVGAGI, per germline (reference sequence). CDR3 sequence: CASSYSAGGTEAFF. The DNA of the CDR3 is TGTGCCAGCAGTTACTCAGCCGGGGGCACTGAAGCTTTCTTT.

V and J are TRBV29-1 and TRBJ2-7; no firm D call. Germline loops: CDR1 SQVTM, CDR2 ANQGSEA. Deletions cut 4 bases from V and 9 bases from J, with 16 bases between. The CDR3 length is 12 residues. DNA of the CDR3: TGCAGCGTTGGGGCAGACCTGTTGGCGCAGTACTTC. Translating it yields CSVGADLLAQYF.

The V and J genes are TRBV30 and TRBJ2-4; D not resolved. The CDR3 runs to 14 residues. CDR1 and CDR2 from the germline V gene are GTSNPN and SVGIG (reference sequence). V lost 2 bases and J 0 bases, leaving 8 bases between the germline ends. The CDR3 spells CAWSLGAAKNIQYF. DNA of the CDR3: TGTGCCTGGAGTCTAGGAGCAGCCAAAAACATTCAGTACTTC.

This clone has only a few counts. The rearrangement joins TRBV7-2 to TRBJ2-7; perhaps TRBD1 as D (6 bases). With 6 bases removed from V and 3 bases from J, the gap between germline ends came to 12 bases. The CDR3 sequence is 13 residues long. CDR1 is SGHTA, CDR2 FQGNSA, per germline. For the CDR3, the DNA is TGTGCCAGCAGTTCAGACAGGCGCTACGAGCAGTACTTC. It yields the protein CASSSDRRYEQYF.

The rearrangement joins TRBV6-1 to TRBJ2-7; TRBD2 matches 12 bases. V gave up 4 bases and J gave up 4 bases; unmatched junction bases: 2. CDR3 size: 14 residues. CDR1 is MNHNS, CDR2 SASEGT, per germline. CDR3 in amino acids: CASSGTSGRYEQYF. CDR3 DNA: TGTGCCAGCAGTGGTACTAGCGGGAGGTACGAGCAGTACTTC.

The rearrangement uses TRBV28 and TRBJ2-7; no clear D gene. The V end was cut by 7 bases, the J end by 5 bases, with 15 bases between. The CDR3 runs 13 residues. Germline values: CDR1 MDHEN, CDR2 SYDVKM. CDR3 sequence (DNA): TGTGCCAGCATCCCGGCCGGGTCCCACGAGCAGTACTTC. It specifies CASIPAGSHEQYF.

V is TRBV28 and J is TRBJ1-2, with D possibly matching TRBD1 (5 bases). The germline gives CDR1 MDHEN, CDR2 SYDVKM. Trimming took 5 bases from V and 4 from J, leaving 11 bases between them. CDR3 length equals 13 residues. The CDR3 region is CASSQGSGYGYTF. CDR3 bases: TGTGCCAGCAGTCAGGGTTCGGGCTATGGCTACACCTTC.

This clone has more than one count but fewer than ten. One end of the junction is discordant with germline, which a read error may explain. The gene calls are TRBV28 and TRBJ1-5, with 8 bases fitting TRBD1. This CDR3 region has 13 residues. Germline assignment: CDR1 MDHEN and CDR2 SYDVKM. The CDR3 nucleotides are TGTGCCAGCAGTCCAGGGGGCAACCAGCCCCAGCATTTT. It encodes CASSPGGNQPQHF.

The CDR3 reads CASSLGPRYSNQPQHF. CDR3 nucleotides: TGTGCCAGCAGCTTAGGGCCGAGGTATAGCAATCAGCCCCAGCATTTT. V is TRBV11-2 and J is TRBJ1-5; D is undetermined. Germline CDR1 reads SGHAT; CDR2 reads FQNNGV. Trimming pared 1 base from V and 0 bases from J, leaving 10 bases between. This CDR3 is 16 amino acids long.

The chain has TRBV5-1 and TRBJ2-2, with a weak D call TRBD1 (5 bases). V lost 4 bases, J lost 1 base, and 8 bases lay in between. The CDR3 covers 14 residues. Germline assignment: CDR1 SGHRS and CDR2 YFSETQ. The CDR3 region is CASSQTVNTGELFF. The CDR3, as DNA: TGCGCCAGCAGCCAGACAGTGAACACCGGGGAGCTGTTTTTT.

This clone came up a few times. The CDR3 DNA is TGTGCCAGCAGCGATCTGGGCTATGAGTCCTACGAGCAGTACTTC. It yields the protein CASSDLGYESYEQYF. The chain links TRBV2 to TRBJ2-7; D is unclear. Germline CDR1 and CDR2: SNHLY and FYNNEI. The V and J ends lost 6 bases and 1 base respectively, with 16 bases between them. The CDR3 has 15 amino acids.

The chain recombines TRBV11-2 with TRBJ2-3; TRBD1 might be the D (5 bases). CDR1 and CDR2 from the germline V gene are SGHAT and FQNNGV. The CDR3 is made up of 14 amino acids. The germline V and J ends were trimmed by 5 bases and 3 bases, with 12 bases remaining between them. CDR3 sequence reads: CASSLRPGTDTQYF. CDR3 DNA: TGTGCCAGCAGCCTAAGACCAGGGACAGATACGCAGTATTTT.